Each of the 21 T cell receptor beta chains below was sequenced from the same sample in a study of neurological immune-mediated disorders. TCRdb fed the 5' RACE reads into MiXCR, producing one record per CDR3 protein. In the table there are 55,000 to 75,000 distinct CDR3 sequences, roughly 4.9% of which are singletons. Material for sequencing was PBMCs. The origin of the receptors is a human donor with multiple sclerosis. The donor label of this sample is uncertain.

At least ten counts were recorded for this clonotype. The rearrangement links TRBV2 to TRBJ2-1; D unresolved. The V and J ends lost 3 bases and 9 bases respectively, with 3 bases between them. The CDR3 contains 10 residues. CDR1 and CDR2 from the germline V gene are SNHLY and FYNNEI. The CDR3 spells CASSESEQFF. In nucleotides, the CDR3 is TGTGCCAGCAGTGAGAGTGAGCAGTTCTTC.

This clonotype was detected a few times. A junction end diverges from the germline sequence, so it may reflect a read error. This chain connects TRBV4-1 to TRBJ2-3; D gene unclear. Germline-derived CDR1 and CDR2 are MGHRA and YSYEKL. The CDR3 is 18 residues long. DNA for the CDR3: TGCGCCAGCAGCCAAGGGGCTATAACCGATGGGTGGTCAGATACGGAGCATTTT. This gives the protein CASSQGAITDGWSDTEHF.

This clonotype was recorded many times. This chain links TRBV20-1 with TRBJ1-5, with D maybe TRBD1 (5 bases). Germline CDR1 DFQATT, CDR2 SNEGSKA (reference sequence). CDR3 length equals 13 residues. Trimming took 0 bases from V and 16 from J, leaving 19 bases between them. CDR3 bases: TGCAGTGCTAGAGATCAGACAGCCCTATTAGAACATTTT. Translated: CSARDQTALLEHF.

Ten or more counts support this clonotype. The chain combines TRBV12-3 or TRBV12-4 with TRBJ2-2, with D uncertain. V was clipped by 11 bases and J by 4 bases, with 8 bases between them. This CDR3 is built from 11 residues. Written as DNA, the CDR3 is TGTGCCGCAGGTCCCACCGGGGAGCTGTTTTTT. Translating gives CAAGPTGELFF.

This clonotype was seen many times. In DNA form, the CDR3 reads TGCGCCAGCAGCTTGGGGATTAACACTGAAGCTTTCTTT. Residues: CASSLGINTEAFF. This chain links TRBV5-1 with TRBJ1-1; no definite D call. This CDR3 contains 13 residues. The germline CDR1 and CDR2 sequences are SGHRS and YFSETQ. The V and J ends lost 0 bases and 2 bases respectively, with 5 bases between them.

The table lists this clonotype with many counts. The chain has TRBV5-1 and TRBJ2-3, with 8 bases identical to TRBD2. There are 14 residues in the CDR3. After removal of 1 base from V and 3 bases from J, the junction contained 1 base not matched to a gene. The germline gives CDR1 SGHRS, CDR2 YFSETQ. The CDR3 DNA reads as TGCGCCAGCAGCTTGCAGCGGGGGACAGATACGCAGTATTTT. It is translated as CASSLQRGTDTQYF.

This clonotype was seen ten or more times. The chain couples TRBV4-2 to TRBJ1-6; D is perhaps TRBD1 (5 bases). The germline V gene encodes CDR1 LGHNA and CDR2 YNFKEQ. The CDR3 has 15 residues. The V end lost 0 bases, the J end lost 5 bases, and 8 bases lay between the germline ends. The CDR3 nucleotides are TGTGCCAGCAGCCAAGAGGAGGGGAATAATTCACCCCTCCACTTT. It codes for CASSQEEGNNSPLHF.

Many counts were recorded for this clonotype. The V call is TRBV2, the J call TRBJ1-4, with 8 bases matching TRBD1. The CDR3 runs 12 residues. Losses at the gene ends were 7 bases for V and 8 bases for J; bases not matched to a gene: 3. Per the germline V gene, CDR1 is SNHLY and CDR2 is FYNNEI. The CDR3 DNA reads as TGTGCCAGCATAGACAGGGGAGAAAAACTGTTTTTT. Translation: CASIDRGEKLFF.

This clonotype showed up many times. The rearrangement joins TRBV20-1 to TRBJ1-1, with D hard to call. CDR3 size: 11 residues. Germline assignment: CDR1 DFQATT and CDR2 SNEGSKA (reference sequence). The V end lost 3 bases, the J end lost 5 bases, and 7 bases lay between the germline ends. The CDR3 spells CSASRGTEAFF. The CDR3, as DNA: TGCAGTGCTAGTCGAGGGACTGAAGCTTTCTTT.

This clonotype occurred many times. The chain links TRBV6-6 to TRBJ2-1; no reliable D call. Trimming took off 5 bases at V and 0 bases at J, with 14 bases between the two ends. CDR1 and CDR2 (germline): MNHNY, SVGAGI (reference sequence). The CDR3 runs 16 residues. The CDR3 spells CASSPPDGYSYNEQFF. As DNA, the CDR3 is TGTGCCAGCAGTCCACCCGACGGTTACTCCTACAATGAGCAGTTCTTC.

The chain employs TRBV18 and TRBJ2-1, with 9 bases aligning to TRBD1. V shed 5 bases and J 4 bases; nucleotides not matched to a gene: 6. CDR1 KGHSH and CDR2 LQKENI come from the germline V gene. There are 15 residues in the CDR3. The CDR3 DNA is TGTGCCAGCTCATCAGGACAGGGGCAGTACAATGAGCAGTTCTTC. This encodes CASSSGQGQYNEQFF.

This clonotype was detected many times. CDR3 region: CASSPPGSVTEAFF. CDR3 in DNA: TGTGCCAGCAGCCCGCCTGGCTCGGTCACTGAAGCTTTCTTT. This rearrangement joins TRBV3-1 to TRBJ1-1, with D unresolved. CDR3 length: 14 amino acids. The ends were cut back, 4 bases at V and 4 bases at J, with 13 bases in the middle. CDR1 and CDR2 (germline): LGHDT, YNNKEL (reference sequence).

This clonotype was picked up many times. The chain's CDR3 is CASTSLGGGLGEQFF. Here the CDR3 DNA reads TGTGCCAGCACCTCCCTAGGAGGGGGATTAGGCGAGCAGTTCTTC. The chain employs TRBV6-5 and TRBJ2-1; D is perhaps TRBD1 or TRBD2 (6 bases each). Looked up from germline, CDR1 is MNHEY and CDR2 is SVGAGI. The CDR3 loop spans 15 amino acids. V shed 7 bases and J shed 10 bases, with 23 bases lying between them.

As concerns this clonotype: The germline gene is not matched at one end of the junction; a read error may be the cause. The chain is built from TRBV18 and TRBJ2-3; D perhaps matches TRBD2 (5 bases). This CDR3 is 15 amino acids long. Germline V gives CDR1 KGHSH, CDR2 LQKENI. The CDR3 loop is CASSPGGLSTDTKYF. The CDR3 coding sequence is TGTGCCAGCTCACCGGGCGGGTTGAGCACAGATACGAAGTATTTT.

This clonotype was observed at least ten times. The CDR3 DNA sequence: TGTGCCAGCAGTCCCTCTGGGGGAACCCCTTCACCCCTCCACTTT. This gives the protein CASSPSGGTPSPLHF. The chain joins TRBV27 to TRBJ1-6, with D maybe TRBD1 (5 bases). This CDR3 is 15 amino acids long. V was shortened by 5 bases and J by 9 bases, with 17 bases between the two germline ends. Germline V gene data show CDR1 as MNHEY and CDR2 as SMNVEV (reference sequence).

This clonotype was found a few times. This chain connects TRBV7-6 to TRBJ2-1; no firm D call. Germline V gives CDR1 SGHVS, CDR2 FNYEAQ. V was clipped by 2 bases and J by 6 bases, with 8 bases between them. The CDR3 contains 13 residues. In DNA, the CDR3 is TGTGCCAGCAGCTTAAGTACCTTCAATGAGCAGTTCTTC. This sequence encodes CASSLSTFNEQFF.

This clonotype occurred many times. The chain uses TRBV7-9 and TRBJ1-2; the D is unclear. Germline loops: CDR1 SEHNR, CDR2 FQNEAQ (reference sequence). The V end was cut by 2 bases, the J end by 3 bases, with 13 bases between. This CDR3 has 15 residues. CDR3 loop: CASSLNPGDYYGYTF. CDR3 bases: TGTGCCAGCAGCTTAAACCCCGGTGATTACTATGGCTACACCTTC.

This clonotype was observed a few times. This chain uses TRBV21-1 with TRBJ2-4; the listed D gene, TRBD2, was not tested against the DNA. TRBV21-1 is classified as a pseudogene. The CDR3 has 16 residues. CDR3: CASSPNPPGLGNIQYF. The DNA of the CDR3 is TGTGCCAGCAGCCCAAACCCCCCGGGTCTAGGGAACATTCAGTACTTC.

This clonotype has ten or more counts. This chain uses TRBV10-2 with TRBJ2-7, with 14 bases matching TRBD2. The junction had 9 bases not matched to a gene; V was cut back by 2 bases and J by 0 bases. Germline loops: CDR1 WSHSY, CDR2 SAAADI. The CDR3 loop spans 19 amino acids. CDR3 protein: CASSEGTSGGLRSSYEQYF. The CDR3 DNA reads TGCGCCAGCAGTGAGGGGACTAGCGGGGGCCTAAGGAGCTCCTACGAGCAGTACTTC.

This clonotype occurred many times. The J gene is TRBJ2-7, the V gene TRBV4-1; D is unresolved. The CDR3 consists of 16 residues. V lost 0 bases to trimming and J lost 0 bases, with 12 bases between them. CDR1 is MGHRA, CDR2 YSYEKL, per germline. DNA for the CDR3: TGCGCCAGCAGCCAAGATACGGCAAGAAGCTCCTACGAGCAGTACTTC. Its protein is CASSQDTARSSYEQYF.

Many counts were recorded for this clonotype. The rearrangement uses TRBV7-2 and TRBJ2-1; 9 nucleotides align to TRBD1. Trimming at V came to 7 bases and at J to 3 bases, leaving 10 bases not matched to a gene. Germline values: CDR1 SGHTA, CDR2 FQGNSA. The CDR3 runs 16 residues. CDR3 region: CASTDPGQGRYNEQFF. The CDR3 region has the DNA TGTGCCAGCACCGACCCGGGACAGGGCCGCTACAATGAGCAGTTCTTC.